At least ten counts were recorded for the clone carrying this T cell receptor (beta chain). With 60 Vbeta and 13 Jbeta primers, the PCR was carried out. This table comes from immunoSEQ multiplex PCR, and its TCRdb copy is limited to in-frame clones, with some not included. The profile shows more than 85,000 clones, 9.4% of them singletons. The data belong to a study of cytomegalovirus exposure and HLA in healthy donors. V lost 7 bases and J lost 2, with 10 bases in between. CDR1 and CDR2 (germline): MNHNS, SASEGT. The CDR3 is made up of 13 amino acids. The chain links TRBV6-1 to TRBJ2-3, with D possibly being TRBD1 (6 bases). The sequencing sample was made of PBMCs. This sequence was found in a man aged 45-65 years in good health and CMV-seropositive. CDR3 DNA: TGTGCCAGCACGGGACACAACACAGATACGCAGTATTTT. Translated, it gives CASTGHNTDTQYF.